This T cell receptor (beta chain) was captured by sequencing in a study of T cell responses to AZD1222 COVID-19 vaccine. Study observations and caveats: Baseline serology detected seropositivity in only 5 to 7 AZD1222 recipients. Reportedly, nearly half the spike-specific TCRs target unmutated variant regions. Clonal diversity was possibly underestimated, and white British individuals and females predominated among donors.

Of note for this clone: Its antigen is still unknown.

This CDR3 has 14 amino acids. V was pared by 8 bases and J by 5 bases, with 10 bases of the junction left unmatched. The V gene's germline CDR1 is LNHDA and CDR2 SQIVND (reference sequence). TCRdb keeps only in-frame clones here, not all; method: immunoSEQ multiplex PCR. The table lists some 150,000 clones, about 90% of them singletons. The J gene is TRBJ2-7, the V gene TRBV19, with 9 nucleotides matching TRBD2. The TCR sequence derives from an adult in good health. The input for sequencing was peripheral blood, taken on day 0 of AZD1222 vaccination. DNA for the CDR3: TGTGCCAGTGTAAATAGCGGGAGTACCCACGAGCAGTACTTC. Translated: CASVNSGSTHEQYF.